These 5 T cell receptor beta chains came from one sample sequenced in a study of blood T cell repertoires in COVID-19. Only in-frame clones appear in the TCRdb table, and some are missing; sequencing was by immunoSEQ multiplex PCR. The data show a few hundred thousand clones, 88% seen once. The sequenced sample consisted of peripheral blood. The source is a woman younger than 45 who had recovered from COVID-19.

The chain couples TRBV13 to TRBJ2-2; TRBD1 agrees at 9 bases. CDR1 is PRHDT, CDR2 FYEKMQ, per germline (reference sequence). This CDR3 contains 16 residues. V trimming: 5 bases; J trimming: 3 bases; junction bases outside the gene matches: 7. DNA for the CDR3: TGTGCCAGCAGCCTGGGGGGGACAGGGCACACCGGGGAGCTGTTTTTT. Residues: CASSLGGTGHTGELFF.

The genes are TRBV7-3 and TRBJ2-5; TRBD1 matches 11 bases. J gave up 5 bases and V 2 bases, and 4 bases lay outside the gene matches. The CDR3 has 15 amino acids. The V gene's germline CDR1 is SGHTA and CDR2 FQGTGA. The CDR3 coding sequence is TGTGCCAGCAGCTTAGGACAGGGGGCGAGGGAGACCCAGTACTTC. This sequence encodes CASSLGQGARETQYF.

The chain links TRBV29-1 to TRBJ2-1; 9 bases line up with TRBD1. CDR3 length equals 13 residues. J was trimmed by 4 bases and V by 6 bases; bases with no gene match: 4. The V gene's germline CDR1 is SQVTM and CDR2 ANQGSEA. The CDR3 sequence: CSVGQGPYNEQFF. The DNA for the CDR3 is TGCAGCGTCGGACAGGGGCCTTACAATGAGCAGTTCTTC.

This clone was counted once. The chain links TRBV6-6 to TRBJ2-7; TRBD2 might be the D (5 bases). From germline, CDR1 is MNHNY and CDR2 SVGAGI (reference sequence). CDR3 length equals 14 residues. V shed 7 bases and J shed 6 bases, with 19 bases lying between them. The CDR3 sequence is CASTGTGPEGEQYF. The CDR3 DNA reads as TGTGCCAGCACAGGAACGGGCCCCGAGGGCGAGCAGTACTTC.

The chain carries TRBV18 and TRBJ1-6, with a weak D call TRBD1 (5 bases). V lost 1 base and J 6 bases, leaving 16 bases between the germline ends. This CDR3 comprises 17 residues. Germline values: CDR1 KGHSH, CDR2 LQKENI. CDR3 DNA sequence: TGTGCCAGCTCACCACAGCCAGGACATGCACTTAATTCACCCCTCCACTTT. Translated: CASSPQPGHALNSPLHF. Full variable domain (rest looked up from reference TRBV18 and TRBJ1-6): NAGVMQNPRHLVRRRGQEARLRCSPMKGHSHVYWYRQLPEEGLKFMVYLQKENIIDESGMPKERFSAEFPKEGPSILRIQQVVRGDSAAYFCASSPQPGHALNSPLHFGNGTRLTVT.